In this sample, the clone carrying this T cell receptor beta chain turned up a few times. Authors' processing steps: For nucleated cells, counts were estimated from reference gene primer amplification. Profiled with immunoSEQ multiplex PCR; TCRdb holds only in-frame clones, not every one. The V and J calls and clone size were taken over from that table, and D and trimming were inferred from the DNA. The table lists under 300,000 clones, roughly nine tenths of them singletons, with more than 6% in the top ten. The data originate from a study of blood T cell repertoires in COVID-19. Study overall: Acute-phase and convalescent COVID-19 samples originated in the United States, Italy and Spain.

This CDR3 has 15 amino acids. The germline V and J ends were trimmed by 4 bases and 3 bases, with 16 bases remaining between them. The germline V gene has CDR1 SGHRS and CDR2 YFSETQ. Sequencing input: peripheral blood. The receptor was derived from a man aged 55 to 69 who had recovered from COVID-19. The chain recombines TRBV5-1 with TRBJ1-1; D unclear. The CDR3 DNA sequence: TGCGCCAGCAGCCTGACGGGAGAAGAGTACACTGAAGCTTTCTTT. Translating it yields CASSLTGEEYTEAFF.